These T cell receptor beta chains were read from a single sample in a study of blood T cell repertoires in COVID-19. Assay: immunoSEQ multiplex PCR; the TCRdb copy retains only in-frame clones and omits some. This table has around 260,000 clones, around 89% appearing once. Source material: peripheral blood. Every receptor here comes from a man in his 60s who had recovered from COVID-19. CDR3s include the opening cysteine and the closing phenylalanine or tryptophan. The D gene is left open where the match is weak. Size tells how often a clone was seen (once, few, many) or the class of an expanded clone, and some rows leave it out.

V: TRBV7-8
J: TRBJ2-3
D: TRBD2
size: -
DNA: TGTGCCAGCAGCTTAGCTAGCGGGGGGCCCCCCTCTAGCACAGATACGCAGTATTTT
CDR3: CASSLASGGPPSSTDTQYF

V: TRBV6-5
J: TRBJ2-5
D: TRBD1
size: -
DNA: TGTGCCAGCAGTCCCGACAGGGGTTCTCAGACCCAGTACTTC
CDR3: CASSPDRGSQTQYF

V: TRBV7-2
J: TRBJ1-2
D: TRBD1
size: -
DNA: TGTGCCAGCAGCTTAGTTCGGACAGGGTATGGCTACACCTTC
CDR3: CASSLVRTGYGYTF

V: TRBV3-1/TRBV3-2
J: TRBJ2-7
D: TRBD1
size: -
DNA: TGTGCCAGCAGCCAAGGGGACAGTTATCTCTACGAGCAGTACTTC
CDR3: CASSQGDSYLYEQYF

V: TRBV11-1
J: TRBJ2-7
D: TRBD2
size: -
DNA: TGTGCCAGCAGCTTGGGACTAGCGGGGCCAACCTACGAGCAGTACTTC
CDR3: CASSLGLAGPTYEQYF

V: TRBV19
J: TRBJ1-4
D: -
size: -
DNA: TGTGCCAGTACCCCAAGGACAGCCGGGCGGGTCGAAAAACTGTTTTTT
CDR3: CASTPRTAGRVEKLFF

V: TRBV2
J: TRBJ1-2
D: TRBD1
size: -
DNA: TGTGCCAGCAGTCCCACCCAGGGGGCGTCCTATGGCTACACCTTC
CDR3: CASSPTQGASYGYTF

V: TRBV5-6
J: TRBJ1-1
D: -
size: -
DNA: TGTGCCAGCAGCTTGGGACTGCACCCTGAAGCTTTCTTT
CDR3: CASSLGLHPEAFF

V: TRBV5-5
J: TRBJ2-2
D: -
size: -
DNA: TGTGCCAGCAGCCCCGGGACACTCAACACCGGGGAGCTGTTTTTT
CDR3: CASSPGTLNTGELFF

V: TRBV18
J: TRBJ2-7
D: -
size: -
DNA: TGTGCCAGCTCATTTCAGAGGGCAGAGCCCCCCTACGAGCAGTACTTC
CDR3: CASSFQRAEPPYEQYF

V: TRBV7-2
J: TRBJ2-1
D: TRBD2
size: -
DNA: TGTGCCAGCAGCGAGACTAGCGGGGGGGCAAATGAGCAGTTCTTC
CDR3: CASSETSGGANEQFF

V: TRBV27
J: TRBJ2-5
D: TRBD2
size: -
DNA: TGTGCCAGCCGAGTAAGCGGGACGTTCGCAAAGACCCAGTACTTC
CDR3: CASRVSGTFAKTQYF

V: TRBV19
J: TRBJ1-1
D: TRBD1
size: -
DNA: TGTGCCAGTAGTATGGGCCCGACACCCAGGGGGGCTTTCTTT
CDR3: CASSMGPTPRGAFF

V: TRBV7-8
J: TRBJ1-6
D: TRBD1
size: -
DNA: TGTGCCAGCAGCCCTCAAACAGGGGGGTATTCACCCCTCCACTTT
CDR3: CASSPQTGGYSPLHF

V: TRBV6-1
J: TRBJ1-1
D: -
size: -
DNA: TGTGCCAGCAGTGAAACTGACAGAGCTGAAGCTTTCTTT
CDR3: CASSETDRAEAFF

V: TRBV10-3
J: TRBJ2-7
D: TRBD2
size: once
DNA: TGTGCCATCAGTGCGCTGGCCGGGACTAGCGGGGGGGCTTACGAGCAGTACTTC
CDR3: CAISALAGTSGGAYEQYF

V: TRBV5-5
J: TRBJ2-7
D: TRBD1
size: -
DNA: TGTGCCAGCAGCTTGACGGGACAGTCTTACGAGCAGTACTTC
CDR3: CASSLTGQSYEQYF

V: TRBV4-2
J: TRBJ1-6
D: -
size: -
DNA: TGTGCCAGCAGCCAAGATGGCCCTAATTCACCCCTCCACTTT
CDR3: CASSQDGPNSPLHF

V: TRBV5-1
J: TRBJ1-4
D: -
size: -
DNA: TGCGCCAGCAGCTTGGCCTTAACTGGGGGGAATGAAAAACTGTTTTTT
CDR3: CASSLALTGGNEKLFF

V: TRBV6-5
J: TRBJ1-3
D: -
size: -
DNA: TGTGCCAGCAGCCAGGTCTCGGGAAACACCATATATTTT
CDR3: CASSQVSGNTIYF

V: TRBV7-8
J: TRBJ2-1
D: -
size: few
DNA: TGTGCCAGCAGCTTAGTATCCGGGGGCAATGAGCAGTTCTTC
CDR3: CASSLVSGGNEQFF

V: TRBV6-2/TRBV6-3
J: TRBJ1-2
D: -
size: once
DNA: TGTGCCAGCAGTGACGCGGGGGTGGTCTATGGCTACACCTTC
CDR3: CASSDAGVVYGYTF

V: TRBV20-1
J: TRBJ2-7
D: -
size: once
DNA: TGCAGTGCTAGTGAAGGTGGGCGGGACTCCTACGAGCAGTACTTC
CDR3: CSASEGGRDSYEQYF

V: TRBV19
J: TRBJ1-5
D: -
size: -
DNA: TGTGCCAGTAGTATAGACCTACAGGGTCAGCCCCAGCATTTT
CDR3: CASSIDLQGQPQHF

V: TRBV5-4
J: TRBJ1-1
D: -
size: -
DNA: TGTGCCAGCAGCTTGAGCCAATGGACTGAAGCTTTCTTT
CDR3: CASSLSQWTEAFF

V: TRBV3-1/TRBV3-2
J: TRBJ2-5
D: TRBD2
size: -
DNA: TGTGCCAGCAGAGGGGTGGGAGGGCTGGTAGATGGCCAAGAGACCCAGTACTTC
CDR3: CASRGVGGLVDGQETQYF

V: TRBV7-3
J: TRBJ2-5
D: -
size: -
DNA: TGTGCCAGCAGCTTAGCACACGGGACTCATCAAGAGACCCAGTACTTC
CDR3: CASSLAHGTHQETQYF

V: TRBV3-1/TRBV3-2
J: TRBJ1-2
D: TRBD1
size: -
DNA: TGTGCCAGCAGCCAAGGGGTAGGGGGCTTTAACTATGGCTACACCTTC
CDR3: CASSQGVGGFNYGYTF

V: TRBV6-5
J: TRBJ2-2
D: -
size: -
DNA: TGTGCCAGCAGTTTACTCGGGGGTACGAACACCGGGGAGCTGTTTTTT
CDR3: CASSLLGGTNTGELFF

V: TRBV7-2
J: TRBJ1-5
D: -
size: -
DNA: TGTGCCAGCAGCTTCGGACAGACCAACAATCAGCCCCAGCATTTT
CDR3: CASSFGQTNNQPQHF

V: TRBV9
J: TRBJ2-7
D: TRBD2
size: -
DNA: TGTGCCAGCAGCGCCAGCCCCAGCGGGGGGGCACACGGTCAGGGCTACGAGCAGTACTTC
CDR3: CASSASPSGGAHGQGYEQYF

V: TRBV5-1
J: TRBJ2-2
D: TRBD1
size: -
DNA: TGCGCCAGCAGCTTGAAGGGGGCCCCGGGCGGGGAGCTGTTTTTT
CDR3: CASSLKGAPGGELFF

V: TRBV19
J: TRBJ2-1
D: -
size: -
DNA: TGTGCCAGTAGTATAGAGAGAGTCCTAGCGCATGAGCAGTTCTTC
CDR3: CASSIERVLAHEQFF

V: TRBV7-3
J: TRBJ2-3
D: -
size: -
DNA: TGTGCCAGCAGCTGGGCACGCACAGATACGCAGTATTTT
CDR3: CASSWARTDTQYF

V: TRBV4-2
J: TRBJ1-6
D: TRBD1
size: -
DNA: TGTGCCAGCAGCCAGGAAACCGGGACAGAAGGTTCACCCCTCCACTTT
CDR3: CASSQETGTEGSPLHF

V: TRBV3-1/TRBV3-2
J: TRBJ1-1
D: -
size: -
DNA: TGTGCCAGCAGCACTAACAGAGGAGGCACTGAAGCTTTCTTT
CDR3: CASSTNRGGTEAFF

V: TRBV6-5
J: TRBJ1-6
D: -
size: once
DNA: TGTGCCAGCAACGGCTCAGGTTTTCGTAATTCACCCCTCCACTTT
CDR3: CASNGSGFRNSPLHF

V: TRBV2
J: TRBJ1-3
D: -
size: -
DNA: TGTGCCAGCAGCGCCCTCCGACGGGTCTCTGGAAACACCATATATTTT
CDR3: CASSALRRVSGNTIYF

V: TRBV3-1/TRBV3-2
J: TRBJ2-2
D: TRBD1
size: -
DNA: TGTGCCAGCAGGATACAGGGGTACACCGGGGAGCTGTTTTTT
CDR3: CASRIQGYTGELFF

V: TRBV5-4
J: TRBJ1-5
D: TRBD1
size: -
DNA: TGTGCCAGCAGCTCGGGACAGGGAGGAAATCAGCCCCAGCATTTT
CDR3: CASSSGQGGNQPQHF